This T cell receptor (beta chain) was identified in a study of T-cell reconstitution after alpha-beta-depleted transplantation in children listed by TCRdb under 2016. Describing the broader study: T-cell immune reconstitution after TCRalphabeta/CD19-depleted allogeneic hematopoietic cell transplantation in children was quantitatively tracked in the study by means of TCR repertoire profiling. Broader findings and caveats from the paper: The apparently early recovery of alphabetaT-cell counts about two months after transplant reportedly depended on only several hundred rapidly expanded clones that came from non-depleted graft cells. In some patients, the high TCRbeta diversity seen at day 60 was put down to recipient T cells and intrathymic progenitors that had survived conditioning. Over the following months the frequencies of hyperexpanded clones went down, and after one year T-cell counts and TCRbeta diversity were mostly credited to newly produced T cells.

Library preparation was by PCR. The listed sequencing device is Illumina HiSeq 2500. TCR library preparation used molecular barcoding, with unique molecular identifiers applied to normalize quantification of the TCRbeta repertoire. TCRdb reworked the public reads: Q25 trimming with fastp, MiXCR clone assembly, productive beta chains retained. Identical CDR3 protein sequences are pooled into one entry, listed with their most common genes and DNA. For this sample there are 250,000 to 350,000 distinct CDR3 sequences; approximately 23% appear just once. The leading ten clones occupy roughly 9.8% of the sample. The sample's treatment or condition label is to be understood as: allogeneic hematopoietic cell transplantation with graft depleted of TCRalphabeta T cells and CD19 B cells. Transplant recipients were children who received TCRalphabeta/CD19-depleted allogeneic hematopoietic cell grafts. Concerning this clonotype itself: Which antigen it targets is not known. Per-nucleotide qualities are absent, and no much larger clonotype sits a single base away.

The clonotype comes from a male patient aged 5 to 17 who had a stem cell transplant for acute lymphoblastic leukemia, so the T cells may come from the graft donor. This specimen consisted of PBMCs, mostly from graft donor cells, obtained 180 days after TCRalphabeta/CD19-depleted stem cell transplant.

The DNA sequence reads TGTGCCAGCAGCGAGACAGGCCCCTTGCAAGAGACCCAGTACTTC. This is translated as CASSETGPLQETQYF. This sequence uses TRBV2 and TRBJ2-5, with a weak D call of TRBD1 (6 bases match). From the germline V gene, CDR1 is SNHLY and CDR2 is FYNNEI. Inclusive of the bounding cysteine and phenylalanine, the CDR3 is 15 residues long. The only DNA kept is the CDR3, 45 bases in frame from the first base. V is reduced by 6 bases and J by 2 bases, leaving a spacing of 16 bases between them. With the rest looked up from the reference TRBV2 and TRBJ2-5 genes rather than sequenced, the full variable domain is EPEVTQTPSHQVTQMGQEVILRCVPISNHLYFYWYRQILGQKVEFLVSFYNNEISEKSEIFDDQFSVERPDGSNFTLKIRSTKLEDSAMYFCASSETGPLQETQYFGPGTRLLVL.